A single sample gave rise to the 27 T cell receptor beta chains below, sequenced in a study of cytomegalovirus exposure and HLA in healthy donors. The PCR used 60 Vbeta and 13 Jbeta primers. Data came from immunoSEQ multiplex PCR; TCRdb stores just in-frame clones and leaves some out. The top ten hold over 1% of the sample, which has 150,000 to 200,000 clones, roughly a tenth seen once. Sequences were obtained from PBMCs. These TCRs come from a woman aged 25 to 39 in good health and CMV-seropositive.

In its sample, this clone was seen a few times. This chain connects TRBV19 to TRBJ2-7; D might be TRBD2 (5 bases). This CDR3 is built from 13 residues. V lost 6 bases to trimming and J lost 3 bases, with 12 bases between them. Looked up from germline, CDR1 is LNHDA and CDR2 is SQIVND (reference sequence). This CDR3 is CASSGDNGYEQYF. DNA for the CDR3: TGTGCCAGTAGCGGGGATAATGGCTACGAGCAGTACTTC.

In this sample, this clone turned up a few times. The rearrangement links TRBV2 to TRBJ2-7; TRBD1 agrees at 8 bases. Germline V gene sequence: CDR1 SNHLY, CDR2 FYNNEI. The junction had 12 bases not matched to a gene; V was cut back by 6 bases and J by 11 bases. The CDR3 is 13 amino acids. The CDR3 loop reads CASRGIRDRRKYF. DNA for the CDR3: TGTGCCAGCAGGGGGATCCGGGACAGGCGAAAGTACTTC.

This clone was counted between two and nine times. In DNA form, the CDR3 reads TGTGCCTGGCGGGGGTACACCGGCTCTGGGGCCAACGTCCTGACTTTC. Translating gives CAWRGYTGSGANVLTF. The chain joins TRBV30 to TRBJ2-6; D possibly corresponds to TRBD2 (6 bases). V shed 5 bases and J shed 0 bases, with 14 bases lying between them. This CDR3 spans 16 amino acids. The V gene's germline CDR1 is GTSNPN and CDR2 SVGIG (reference sequence). Complete variable domain (other parts from reference TRBV30 and TRBJ2-6): SQTIHQWPATLVQPVGSPLSLECTVEGTSNPNLYWYRQAAGRGLQLLFYSVGIGQISSEVPQNLSASRPQDRQFILSSKKLLLSDSGFYLCAWRGYTGSGANVLTFGAGSRLTVL.

This clone was observed a few times. The gene calls are TRBV7-9 and TRBJ2-1, with TRBD1 matching over 8 bases. The junction had 3 bases not matched to a gene; V was cut back by 4 bases and J by 13 bases. The CDR3 covers 11 residues. The V gene's germline CDR1 is SEHNR and CDR2 FQNEAQ (reference sequence). The DNA for the CDR3 is TGTGCCAGCAGCTCCGGACAGGGTCAGTTCTTC. It encodes CASSSGQGQFF.

The genes are TRBV18 and TRBJ1-2; possibly TRBD1 for D (5 bases). Germline values: CDR1 KGHSH, CDR2 LQKENI. The CDR3 has 14 amino acids. Trimming took 2 bases from V and 7 from J, leaving 14 bases between them. The CDR3 DNA follows: TGTGCCAGCTCACCATCGGGGGAAAGAGCTGGCTACACCTTC. It yields the protein CASSPSGERAGYTF.

The V and J genes are TRBV29-1 and TRBJ2-7; D possibly corresponds to TRBD1 (8 bases). V shed 4 bases and J shed 3 bases, with 16 bases lying between them. The CDR3 extends over 14 amino acids. Germline V CDR1 and CDR2: SQVTM, ANQGSEA. DNA of the CDR3: TGCAGCGTTGGGGGGGGGACAGGAGGCTACGAGCAGTACTTC. It specifies CSVGGGTGGYEQYF.

CDR3 DNA sequence: TGCGCCAGCCGTCCGGGCCATTTTAATAGGGGGCACCGGACCTCTGGGGCCAACGTCCTGACTTTC. Translating it yields CASRPGHFNRGHRTSGANVLTF. V is TRBV5-1 and J is TRBJ2-6, with 7 bases matching TRBD1. Germline V gives CDR1 SGHRS, CDR2 YFSETQ. Trimming took 7 bases from V and 0 from J; bases not matched to a gene: 25. The CDR3 spans 22 residues.

V usage is TRBV7-2 and J usage is TRBJ2-2; 7 bases are shared with TRBD1. The CDR3 has 14 amino acids. V shed 5 bases and J 4 bases; nucleotides not matched to a gene: 4. Germline V gives CDR1 SGHTA, CDR2 FQGNSA. The CDR3 is CASSPTGITGELFF. DNA for the CDR3: TGTGCCAGCAGCCCGACAGGGATCACCGGGGAGCTGTTTTTT.

The V call is TRBV10-3, the J call TRBJ2-3; 8 bases align to TRBD2. Germline V gene lookup returns CDR1 ENHRY and CDR2 SYGVKD. The CDR3 totals 16 residues. Unmatched junction bases numbered 5, after V lost 2 bases and J lost 1 base. In nucleotides, the CDR3 is TGTGCCATCAGTGAGCACCTCGGGGGGGGCACAGATACGCAGTATTTT. This gives the protein CAISEHLGGGTDTQYF.

The genes are TRBV19 and TRBJ2-5; 9 bases are a match to TRBD1. V dropped 6 bases and J dropped 0; count of bases not matched to a gene: 5. Germline V CDR1 and CDR2: LNHDA, SQIVND (reference sequence). This CDR3 is built from 15 residues. The CDR3 nucleotides are TGTGCCAGTAGCCGGACAGGGGAGTACCAAGAGACCCAGTACTTC. It translates to CASSRTGEYQETQYF. The full variable domain, with the rest looked up from reference TRBV19 and TRBJ2-5, is DGGITQSPKYLFRKEGQNVTLSCEQNLNHDAMYWYRQDPGQGLRLIYYSQIVNDFQKGDIAEGYSVSREKKESFPLTVTSAQKNPTAFYLCASSRTGEYQETQYFGPGTRLLVL.

The rearrangement uses TRBV27 and TRBJ2-1; a possible D gene is TRBD2 (6 bases). CDR1 and CDR2 from the germline V gene are MNHEY and SMNVEV (reference sequence). V lost 11 bases, J lost 0 bases, and 14 bases lay in between. There are 14 residues in the CDR3. CDR3 in DNA: TGTGCCGTACTAGCCGCCAACTCCTACAATGAGCAGTTCTTC. It encodes CAVLAANSYNEQFF.

This chain joins TRBV6-9 and TRBJ2-7; TRBD2 matches 9 bases. In germline, CDR1 is MNHGY, CDR2 SVAAGI. The CDR3 contains 16 residues. After removal of 2 bases from V and 0 bases from J, the junction contained 5 bases not matched to a gene. The CDR3 coding sequence is TGTGCCAGCAGTTATACCAGCGGGAGGCTCTCCTACGAGCAGTACTTC. Translating it yields CASSYTSGRLSYEQYF.

This clone was detected only a few times. The chain couples TRBV18 to TRBJ1-5; 10 bases are shared with TRBD1. This CDR3 has 16 residues. CDR1 and CDR2 (germline): KGHSH, LQKENI. V gave up 1 base and J gave up 5 bases; unmatched junction bases: 5. The CDR3 nucleotides are TGTGCCAGCTCACCACAGCCGGGACAGGGGTATCAGCCCCAGCATTTT. Its translation is CASSPQPGQGYQPQHF.

This rearrangement joins TRBV6-5 to TRBJ2-7, with a weak D call TRBD1 (5 bases). CDR1 is MNHEY and CDR2 is SVGAGI in the germline V gene. The CDR3 totals 15 residues. Trimming stripped 6 bases from V and 1 base from J, with 16 bases between. The CDR3 here is CASRATQGSSYEQYF. The CDR3 DNA is TGTGCCAGCAGGGCAACCCAGGGATCTTCCTACGAGCAGTACTTC.

The CDR3 sequence is CASSQRGLDYARHNEQFF. The CDR3 DNA is TGCGCCAGCAGCCAGAGAGGCCTCGACTACGCCAGGCACAATGAGCAGTTCTTC. The chain couples TRBV4-1 to TRBJ2-1; a possible D gene is TRBD2 (5 bases). This CDR3 spans 18 amino acids. CDR1 and CDR2 (germline): MGHRA, YSYEKL. V was trimmed by 3 bases and J by 5 bases, leaving 23 bases between them.

This clone was detected a few times. V is TRBV30 and J is TRBJ1-4; tentatively, D is TRBD1 (5 bases). The CDR3 is 13 amino acids. Trimming took 3 bases from V and 7 from J, leaving 12 bases between them. Germline V lookup: CDR1 GTSNPN, CDR2 SVGIG (reference sequence). CDR3 nucleotide sequence: TGTGCCTGGAGCTTTGTCCAGGGTGAAAAACTGTTTTTT. Translated: CAWSFVQGEKLFF.

This clone was detected a few times. This CDR3 is also generated by other DNA sequences in the sample. The rearrangement joins TRBV5-1 to TRBJ2-1, with 12 bases that match TRBD2. Per the germline V gene, CDR1 is SGHRS and CDR2 is YFSETQ. The CDR3 contains 15 residues. V was pared by 3 bases and J by 4 bases, with 2 bases of the junction left unmatched. The CDR3 loop is CASSSGLAGYNEQFF. DNA for the CDR3: TGCGCCAGCAGCTCGGGACTAGCGGGTTACAATGAGCAGTTCTTC.

The V call is TRBV27, the J call TRBJ2-7, with a weak D call TRBD1 (5 bases). Deletions cut 0 bases from V and 0 bases from J, with 12 bases between. The CDR3 has 16 amino acids. Germline CDR1 and CDR2: MNHEY and SMNVEV (reference sequence). In nucleotides, the CDR3 is TGTGCCAGCAGTTTATCGAGGCAGGGCCTCTCCTACGAGCAGTACTTC. Its translation: CASSLSRQGLSYEQYF.

Only a few counts were recorded for this clone. The chain uses TRBV5-1 and TRBJ1-5; D unclear. In germline, CDR1 is SGHRS, CDR2 YFSETQ. Trimming stripped 3 bases from V and 6 bases from J, with 10 bases between. The length of the CDR3 is 13 residues. The CDR3, as DNA: TGCGCCAGCAGCTCGGATCGGGGTCAGCCCCAGCATTTT. Protein: CASSSDRGQPQHF.

As to this clone: A junction end diverges from the germline sequence, so it may reflect a read error. V is TRBV7-9 and J is TRBJ1-3, with 9 nucleotides matching TRBD1. CDR3 length equals 13 residues. The germline CDR1 and CDR2 sequences are SEHNR and FQNEAQ (reference sequence). CDR3 loop: CASSADRGNAIYF. In DNA form, the CDR3 reads TGTGCCAGCAGCGCGGACAGGGGAAACGCCATATATTTT.

A few counts support this clone. This sequence joins TRBV6-1 and TRBJ1-2, with 8 positions matching TRBD1. V shed 3 bases and J 4 bases; nucleotides not matched to a gene: 7. Germline V gene lookup returns CDR1 MNHNS and CDR2 SASEGT. The CDR3 covers 15 residues. The CDR3 DNA follows: TGTGCCAGCAGTGAGGGGGACAGGCTAAGCTATGGCTACACCTTC. Protein: CASSEGDRLSYGYTF.

This clone appeared a few times. The chain couples TRBV13 to TRBJ2-1; 7 bases are a match to TRBD2. This CDR3 is 14 amino acids long. The V gene end was trimmed by 7 bases and the J gene end by 9 bases; junction bases not matched to a gene: 12. Germline-derived CDR1 and CDR2 are PRHDT and FYEKMQ (reference sequence). As DNA, the CDR3 is TGTGCCAGCAAGGGGCGGGAGAGGAGAGGTGAGCAGTTCTTC. Its protein product is CASKGRERRGEQFF.

CDR3 sequence (DNA): TGTGCCAGTAGTCGCATAGGACACAATCAGCCCCAGCATTTT. This sequence encodes CASSRIGHNQPQHF. The chain has TRBV19 and TRBJ1-5; D might be TRBD1 (5 bases). Germline V lookup: CDR1 LNHDA, CDR2 SQIVND (reference sequence). V lost 5 bases to trimming and J lost 3 bases, with 11 bases between them. The length of the CDR3 is 14 residues.

This clone was observed a handful of times. J is TRBJ2-7 and V is TRBV4-1; 7 nucleotides match TRBD2. V lost 4 bases, J lost 3 bases, and 9 bases stayed unmatched. This CDR3 has 15 amino acids. Looked up from germline, CDR1 is MGHRA and CDR2 is YSYEKL. CDR3 in DNA: TGCGCCAGCAGCCCCTGGATAGCGGGTGACTACGAGCAGTACTTC. Translation gives CASSPWIAGDYEQYF.

V is TRBV11-3 and J is TRBJ2-1; TRBD2 matches at 8 bases. CDR1 and CDR2 from the germline V gene are SGHNT and YENEEA. The ends lost 4 bases at V and 8 bases at J; junction bases unmatched: 1. The CDR3 length is 12 residues. CDR3 DNA sequence: TGTGCCAGCAGCTCGGGAGGGGATGAGCAGTTCTTC. This codes for CASSSGGDEQFF.

This clone was picked up a small number of times. This chain connects TRBV13 to TRBJ2-1; TRBD2 matches 11 bases. Germline assignment: CDR1 PRHDT and CDR2 FYEKMQ (reference sequence). V lost 1 base to trimming and J lost 7 bases; unmatched junction nucleotides: 3. The CDR3 extends over 15 amino acids. CDR3 sequence (DNA): TGTGCCAGCAGCTTAGATAGCGGGAGGGGGAATGAGCAGTTCTTC. Translation: CASSLDSGRGNEQFF.

This clone was observed a handful of times. The chain recombines TRBV4-1 with TRBJ2-1; tentative D call: TRBD2 (6 bases). The V gene lost 0 bases and the J gene lost 0 bases, with 6 bases spanning the gap. The CDR3 spans 15 residues. CDR1 is MGHRA, CDR2 YSYEKL, per germline. The CDR3 protein is CASSQDSGSYNEQFF. The CDR3 nucleotides read TGCGCCAGCAGCCAAGATAGCGGCTCCTACAATGAGCAGTTCTTC.